Listed below are T cell receptor beta chains from one sample, sequenced in a study of blood T cell repertoires in COVID-19. Repertoires were generated with immunoSEQ multiplex PCR, while TCRdb's copy carries only in-frame clones and drops some. Among tens of thousands of clones listed, about 89% were seen once. The sequenced sample was peripheral blood. Receptors originate from a man between 50 and 59 years old with active COVID-19. CDR3s include the opening cysteine and the closing phenylalanine or tryptophan. The D gene is left open where the match is weak. Where a row states a size, it is once, few, many or the class of an expanded clone; other rows omit it.

TRBJ2-2 TRBD1 . TRBV7-2 CASSKDRGGELFF TGTGCCAGCAGCAAGGACAGGGGTGGGGAGCTGTTTTTT
TRBJ1-3 . . TRBV28 CASSFGGPGNTIYF TGTGCCAGCAGTTTCGGGGGGCCTGGAAACACCATATATTTT
TRBJ2-7 TRBD1 . TRBV12-5 CASGLAPQGHRDYEQYF TGTGCTAGTGGTTTGGCCCCACAGGGGCACAGGGACTACGAGCAGTACTTC
TRBJ1-1 . . TRBV10-1 CASQKQGHTEAFF TGCGCCAGCCAGAAGCAGGGACATACTGAAGCTTTCTTT
TRBJ2-6 TRBD1 . TRBV18 CASSPTGAGANVLTF TGTGCCAGCTCACCCACAGGGGCTGGGGCCAACGTCCTGACTTTC
TRBJ2-1 TRBD2 . TRBV11-3 CASSLEGTSGMDEQFF TGTGCCAGCAGCTTAGAGGGGACTAGCGGGATGGATGAGCAGTTCTTC
TRBJ2-2 TRBD1 once TRBV7-2 CASSLSGQTNTGELFF TGTGCCAGCAGCCTATCGGGACAGACGAACACCGGGGAGCTGTTTTTT
TRBJ2-7 TRBD2 . TRBV5-6 CASSSRTSGRVGQYF TGTGCCAGCAGCTCCAGGACTAGCGGGAGGGTGGGGCAGTACTTC
TRBJ2-7 TRBD1 once TRBV7-9 CASSYTGTGIYEQYF TGTGCCAGCAGTTATACCGGGACAGGGATCTACGAGCAGTACTTC
TRBJ2-5 TRBD2 . TRBV19 CATGGLAGVETQYF TGTGCCACCGGGGGACTAGCGGGAGTAGAGACCCAGTACTTC
TRBJ2-7 . . TRBV30 CAWSTGRHEQYF TGTGCCTGGAGCACCGGGAGACACGAGCAGTACTTC
TRBJ2-7 TRBD1 . TRBV27 CASSLRTGSYEQYF TGTGCCAGCAGTCTTCGGACAGGGTCCTACGAGCAGTACTTC
TRBJ1-1 TRBD1 . TRBV6-2/TRBV6-3 CASSYPKGTGDTEAFF TGTGCCAGCAGTTACCCCAAGGGGACAGGGGACACTGAAGCTTTCTTT
TRBJ1-5 . . TRBV30 CAWSEEGRTSNQPQHF TGTGCCTGGAGTGAGGAGGGGAGAACTAGCAATCAGCCCCAGCATTTT
TRBJ2-7 TRBD2 . TRBV10-3 CAIRAPLAGAYEQYF TGTGCCATCAGAGCACCACTAGCGGGGGCCTACGAGCAGTACTTC
TRBJ2-7 TRBD2 . TRBV7-9 CASSLGASGSREQYF TGTGCCAGCAGCTTAGGGGCTAGCGGCTCGAGGGAGCAGTACTTC
TRBJ2-1 . . TRBV3-1/TRBV3-2 CASSQDLGGGYNEQFF TGTGCCAGCAGCCAAGATTTAGGGGGGGGGTACAATGAGCAGTTCTTC
TRBJ2-2 TRBD1 . TRBV15 CATSRRDRVGGELFF TGTGCCACCAGCAGAAGGGACAGGGTCGGCGGGGAGCTGTTTTTT
TRBJ2-6 . . TRBV19 CASSEPGANVLTF TGTGCCAGTAGTGAGCCGGGGGCCAACGTCCTGACTTTC
TRBJ2-1 . . TRBV14 CASRRRGANEQFF TGTGCCAGCAGGAGACGCGGGGCCAATGAGCAGTTCTTC
TRBJ2-5 TRBD1 . TRBV6-5 CASSRGQALGGTQYF TGTGCCAGCAGTCGCGGACAGGCCCTAGGGGGGACCCAGTACTTC
TRBJ2-7 . . TRBV7-2 CASSDYISASYEQYF TGTGCCAGCAGCGACTATATCTCCGCCTCCTACGAGCAGTACTTC
TRBJ2-6 TRBD1 . TRBV6-2/TRBV6-3 CASSYQGQGYSGANVLTF TGTGCCAGCAGTTACCAGGGACAGGGGTACTCTGGGGCCAACGTCCTGACTTTC
TRBJ2-2 . . TRBV7-6 CASSPGQTGELFF TGTGCCAGCAGCCCAGGACAAACCGGGGAGCTGTTTTTT
TRBJ2-7 . . TRBV11-2 CASAGPNLLMYEQYF TGTGCCAGCGCGGGACCAAACCTGTTAATGTACGAGCAGTACTTC
TRBJ1-4 . . TRBV3-1/TRBV3-2 CASSLSRANEKLFF TGTGCCAGCAGTCTGAGTAGAGCTAATGAAAAACTGTTTTTT
TRBJ2-7 . . TRBV11-3 CASSLDAVSYEQYF TGTGCCAGCAGCTTAGATGCGGTTTCCTACGAGCAGTACTTC
TRBJ2-5 TRBD2 . TRBV2 CASSKLAGGQETQYF TGTGCCAGCAGTAAACTAGCGGGCGGGCAAGAGACCCAGTACTTC
TRBJ2-1 . few TRBV6-6 CASRAGNEQFF TGTGCCAGCAGGGCGGGAAATGAGCAGTTCTTC
TRBJ2-5 . . TRBV4-2 CASSQGWEEETQYF TGTGCCAGCAGCCAAGGGTGGGAGGAAGAGACCCAGTACTTC
TRBJ1-2 . . TRBV12-3/TRBV12-4 CASSPTGIGYTF TGTGCCAGCAGCCCAACAGGGATTGGCTACACCTTC
TRBJ2-5 . once TRBV7-3 CASSLKAEETQYF TGTGCCAGCAGCTTAAAAGCGGAAGAGACCCAGTACTTC
TRBJ1-2 . . TRBV7-9 CASSLVGGRYGYTF TGTGCCAGCAGCTTAGTCGGGGGGCGCTATGGCTACACCTTC
TRBJ1-6 . . TRBV5-1 CASHSDGQNSPLHF TGCGCCAGTCATTCGGACGGACAAAATTCACCCCTCCACTTT
TRBJ2-5 TRBD1 . TRBV28 CASSSTTGVGETQYF TGTGCCAGCAGTAGCACTACAGGGGTGGGAGAGACCCAGTACTTC
TRBJ2-7 . . TRBV19 CASRGWRGEQYF TGTGCCAGTAGGGGCTGGAGGGGAGAGCAGTACTTC
TRBJ2-5 TRBD2 . TRBV7-9 CASSGTSGSETQYF TGTGCCAGCAGCGGGACTAGCGGGAGCGAGACCCAGTACTTC
TRBJ2-1 TRBD2 . TRBV6-5 CASSYVGGPRNEQFF TGTGCCAGCAGTTACGTGGGAGGGCCGAGAAATGAGCAGTTCTTC
TRBJ2-4 TRBD2 . TRBV4-2 CASSLLAGGRDIQYF TGTGCCAGCAGTCTTCTAGCGGGAGGGCGGGACATTCAGTACTTC